These 21 T cell receptor beta chains share one sample of origin, sequenced in a study of identical twins. Using its own MiXCR run on the 5' RACE reads, TCRdb lists one record per CDR3 protein. The table includes about 340,000 distinct CDR3 sequences, about 12% detected once. These data are also associated with another study on yellow fever vaccine responses in identical twins.

Sequencing was performed on CD8+ T cells sorted from blood. Receptors originate from a woman under 30 in good health.

The chain has TRBV27 and TRBJ2-1, with D possibly matching TRBD1 (7 bases). Germline-derived CDR1 and CDR2 are MNHEY and SMNVEV (reference sequence). The CDR3 runs to 13 residues. The V end was cut by 8 bases, the J end by 8 bases, with 16 bases between. The CDR3 spells CASRLGGRDEQFF. The CDR3 coding sequence is TGTGCCAGCCGACTAGGGGGCCGCGATGAGCAGTTCTTC.

Only a few counts were recorded for this clonotype. The rearrangement joins TRBV19 to TRBJ2-6, with a tentative D call TRBD1 (5 bases). CDR1 is LNHDA, CDR2 SQIVND, per germline (reference sequence). Trimming stripped 2 bases from V and 0 bases from J, with 11 bases between. The length of the CDR3 is 17 residues. The CDR3 nucleotides read TGTGCCAGTAGTATACCATGGACAAGCTCTGGGGCCAACGTCCTGACTTTC. Amino acids: CASSIPWTSSGANVLTF.

The sample holds many counts of this clonotype. The genes are TRBV7-9 and TRBJ2-1, with D maybe TRBD2 (5 bases). V shed 6 bases and J shed 7 bases, with 10 bases lying between them. Germline V gene sequence: CDR1 SEHNR, CDR2 FQNEAQ (reference sequence). The CDR3 length is 12 residues. The DNA of the CDR3 is TGTGCCAGCAGAAAAACGGGGAATGAGCAGTTCTTC. Residues: CASRKTGNEQFF.

The chain combines TRBV28 with TRBJ2-7, with D unclear. From germline, CDR1 is MDHEN and CDR2 SYDVKM. V shed 2 bases and J shed 3 bases, with 14 bases lying between them. This CDR3 has 15 amino acids. The CDR3 loop reads CASSLSPGPGYEQYF. The CDR3 DNA reads as TGTGCCAGCAGTTTAAGTCCCGGACCTGGCTACGAGCAGTACTTC.

The CDR3 reads CATSRDVFGTEAFF. The CDR3 DNA sequence: TGTGCCACCAGCAGAGATGTGTTCGGGACTGAAGCTTTCTTT. The rearrangement uses TRBV15 and TRBJ1-1; no clear D. V gave up 0 bases and J gave up 5 bases, with 10 bases separating them. The germline V gene encodes CDR1 LNHNV and CDR2 YYDKDF (reference sequence). This CDR3 contains 14 residues.

Ten or more counts support this clonotype. The V gene is TRBV5-5, the J gene TRBJ2-5, with unresolved D. The CDR3 loop spans 13 amino acids. The germline CDR1 and CDR2 sequences are SGHKS and YYEKEE (reference sequence). The V and J ends lost 0 bases and 0 bases respectively, with 3 bases between them. CDR3 sequence reads: CASSLEDQETQYF. The CDR3 DNA follows: TGTGCCAGCAGCTTGGAAGACCAAGAGACCCAGTACTTC.

This clonotype has a count of ten or more. This rearrangement joins TRBV27 to TRBJ2-2; D is unclear. CDR3 size: 13 residues. CDR1 and CDR2 from the germline V gene are MNHEY and SMNVEV (reference sequence). Trimming took off 4 bases at V and 1 base at J, with 4 bases between the two ends. For the CDR3, the DNA is TGTGCCAGCAGTTGGCTGAACACCGGGGAGCTGTTTTTT. Its translation is CASSWLNTGELFF.

This clonotype occurred a few times. The chain joins TRBV7-8 to TRBJ2-7; TRBD1 matches at 7 bases. With V trimmed by 4 bases and J by 2 bases, 5 bases remained unmatched. Germline CDR1 is SGHVS and CDR2 is FQNEAQ. This CDR3 spans 14 amino acids. CDR3 nucleotides: TGTGCCAGCAGCTCCGGGACAGCAACCTACGAGCAGTACTTC. Its translation: CASSSGTATYEQYF.

This clonotype was observed a few times. The chain employs TRBV10-2 and TRBJ2-7, with TRBD2 matching 8 bases. This CDR3 region has 13 residues. Germline CDR1 reads WSHSY; CDR2 reads SAAADI. V lost 8 bases and J lost 3; bases outside the gene matches: 6. The CDR3 loop reads CASSGGVVYEQYF. The CDR3 DNA reads as TGCGCCAGCTCGGGGGGGGTCGTCTACGAGCAGTACTTC.

This clonotype was observed a few times. The V and J genes are TRBV29-1 and TRBJ2-7; 10 bases are shared with TRBD2. Germline CDR1 SQVTM, CDR2 ANQGSEA. V lost 6 bases to trimming and J lost 2 bases; unmatched junction nucleotides: 10. The CDR3 contains 15 residues. DNA of the CDR3: TGCAGCGTAATACTAGCGGGACAGATTACCTACGAGCAGTACTTC. This translates into CSVILAGQITYEQYF.

This clonotype was detected only a few times. The rearrangement uses TRBV9 and TRBJ2-7; TRBD2 matches 8 bases. The germline gives CDR1 SGDLS, CDR2 YYNGEE. CDR3 length: 14 residues. J was trimmed by 1 base and V by 3 bases; bases with no gene match: 3. The CDR3 DNA follows: TGTGCCAGCAGCGCAGCGGGAGAGTCCTACGAGCAGTACTTC. This codes for CASSAAGESYEQYF.

This clonotype was seen many times. V is TRBV3-1 and J is TRBJ2-1; a possible D gene is TRBD1 (6 bases). The CDR3 sequence is 13 residues long. In germline, CDR1 is LGHDT, CDR2 YNNKEL (reference sequence). The V and J ends lost 5 bases and 3 bases respectively, with 8 bases between them. CDR3 bases: TGTGCCAGCAGCGGGACAAACTACAATGAGCAGTTCTTC. Residues: CASSGTNYNEQFF.

V gene TRBV6-1 combines with J gene TRBJ1-2; TRBD1 matches 8 bases. Germline V lookup: CDR1 MNHNS, CDR2 SASEGT. V shed 3 bases and J 3 bases; nucleotides not matched to a gene: 6. The CDR3 contains 15 residues. Here the CDR3 reads CASSDRTGRYYGYTF. The CDR3 DNA reads TGTGCCAGCAGTGACCGGACAGGGCGCTACTATGGCTACACCTTC.

The sample holds a few counts of this clonotype. The V gene is TRBV3-1, the J gene TRBJ2-7, with 8 bases that match TRBD1. V lost 4 bases, J lost 2 bases, and 7 bases stayed unmatched. CDR3 length equals 15 residues. Per the germline V gene, CDR1 is LGHDT and CDR2 is YNNKEL (reference sequence). The CDR3 region is CASSPGQGIPYEQYF. The CDR3 bases are TGTGCCAGCAGCCCTGGACAGGGAATTCCCTACGAGCAGTACTTC.

Only a few counts were recorded for this clonotype. The CDR3 sequence: CASSTLTSGSVNEQFF. CDR3 nucleotide sequence: TGTGCCAGCAGCACCCTGACTAGCGGGAGTGTCAATGAGCAGTTCTTC. This sequence joins TRBV13 and TRBJ2-1; 12 bases line up with TRBD2. Germline V CDR1 and CDR2: PRHDT, FYEKMQ (reference sequence). After removal of 5 bases from V and 6 bases from J, the junction contained 8 bases not matched to a gene. The CDR3 spans 16 residues.

The V and J genes are TRBV19 and TRBJ1-1, with D possibly TRBD1 on 6 matching bases. The V and J ends lost 3 bases and 3 bases respectively, with 14 bases between them. Looked up from germline, CDR1 is LNHDA and CDR2 is SQIVND (reference sequence). The CDR3 is 15 residues long. CDR3 bases: TGTGCCAGTAGTATCTGGGGGGCCCGGGACACTGAAGCTTTCTTT. Translation: CASSIWGARDTEAFF.

The chain combines TRBV7-6 with TRBJ2-1; D perhaps matches TRBD1 (5 bases). The V end was cut by 4 bases, the J end by 6 bases, with 10 bases between. In germline, CDR1 is SGHVS, CDR2 FNYEAQ. This CDR3 has 13 amino acids. CDR3 sequence (DNA): TGTGCCAGCAGCTATAGGGGCGGCAATGAGCAGTTCTTC. Protein: CASSYRGGNEQFF.

V gene TRBV5-6 combines with J gene TRBJ2-7; D tentatively fits TRBD1 or TRBD2 (5 bases each). The V gene lost 0 bases and the J gene lost 3 bases, with 10 bases spanning the gap. Germline CDR1 and CDR2: SGHDT and YYEEEE. This CDR3 is 14 amino acids long. The CDR3 sequence: CASSLARGYYEQYV. The CDR3 region has the DNA TGTGCCAGCAGCTTGGCCCGGGGCTACTACGAGCAGTACGTC.

This clonotype was counted many times. The chain is built from TRBV7-9 and TRBJ2-1; the D is unclear. V was trimmed by 5 bases and J by 7 bases, leaving 9 bases between them. Germline V gives CDR1 SEHNR, CDR2 FQNEAQ (reference sequence). CDR3 length: 12 residues. CDR3 in DNA: TGTGCCAGCAGCCGTGCTGGTAATGAGCAGTTCTTC. Translation gives CASSRAGNEQFF.

The chain links TRBV6-5 to TRBJ1-2; D possibly corresponds to TRBD1 (5 bases). Germline loops: CDR1 MNHEY, CDR2 SVGAGI. The CDR3 loop spans 16 amino acids. V lost 4 bases to trimming and J lost 10 bases, with 25 bases between them. CDR3 in DNA: TGTGCCAGCAGTTCTTGGGGGGTGGACAAGGGGCATGACTACACCTTC. Its translation: CASSSWGVDKGHDYTF.

The sample holds a few counts of this clonotype. The chain is built from TRBV5-1 and TRBJ2-1; TRBD2 matches 13 bases. The CDR3 length is 17 residues. Germline V gene lookup returns CDR1 SGHRS and CDR2 YFSETQ. With 3 bases clipped from V and 9 bases from J, the junction kept 12 bases outside the gene matches. CDR3 protein: CASSSPTSGGGRSEQFF. The CDR3 DNA follows: TGCGCCAGCAGCTCACCTACTAGCGGGGGGGGTCGTAGTGAGCAGTTCTTC.